This TCR beta chain is drawn from a study of radiation and T cells in renal cell carcinoma (TCRdb year 2020). Turning to the overall study: The samples were drawn from a clinical trial, where primary renal cell carcinomas were treated with 15 Gy of stereotactic body radiation therapy and then removed by nephrectomy 4 weeks afterward. Across all 53 samples, roughly 3,700,000 unique CDR3 nucleotide sequences encoding over 2.5 million unique CDR3 amino acid sequences were identified. In total, 50 or so samples, comprising around 26 tumors and approximately 27 peripheral blood samples, were subjected to TCR beta sequencing. Points the paper makes about the study in general: Because pretreatment tumor biopsies were not available, the study could not determine whether clonotypes were already present within the tumor at baseline. Changes in the blood repertoire were not tracked past 4 weeks after treatment. Because the trial had a single-armed design, the trial could not examine how radiation dose or scheduling affected the TCR repertoire. In blood, the top tumor clonotypes increased from baseline to 2 weeks after radiation and then shrank by 4 weeks, which suggests a temporary expansion of tumor-resident clones.

According to the germline V gene, CDR1 reads SGDLS and CDR2 reads YYNGEE. Counted from cysteine to phenylalanine, this CDR3 has 15 amino acids. Only the CDR3 portion is preserved as DNA: 45 bases, with reading frame beginning at the first base. V has 4 bases trimmed and J has 5 bases trimmed; junction bases matching no gene number 9. The immunoSEQ kit was used, according to the manufacturer's recommendations, to generate TCR beta libraries from genomic DNA. To prepare the libraries, a first multiplex PCR with proprietary primers was run, followed by a second PCR that added unique barcodes, and a bead cleanup was done after each round. A kit-provided positive control reaction and a negative control reaction were included in every sample batch. The final libraries were assessed on an Agilent 4200 TapeStation D1000 ScreenTape, pooled by volume, and quantified by qPCR. Sequencing was performed on an Illumina NextSeq500 using a MidOutput 150-cycle cartridge, with 156 Read1 cycles, 15 Index1 cycles, and the kit custom primers. The pooled library was loaded at about 1 pM, and roughly 18% PhiX control was spiked in. The published analysis was carried out like this. The vendor-processed data were analyzed in R, and a clonotype was defined as all T cells that share the same CDR3 nucleotide sequence. For clone abundance analyses, frequencies were normalized to the 10,000 most abundant clones in each sample. Before analysis, public T cell clones were removed, and these numbered fewer than five per sample on average. Tumor-enriched and baseline blood-enriched clonotypes were defined by at least a 32-fold difference in abundance between compartments. A beta-binomial differential abundance model was applied to find clonotypes that expanded or contracted between blood time points. The Baroni-Urbani and Buser coefficient was used to measure tumor-blood repertoire similarity, and groups were compared with two-tailed Wilcoxon tests in R. Here the immuneACCESS table is served through TCRdb, limited to in-frame sequences with V and J called. Missing clones are a known gap in these copies; in checked studies unresolved V genes cover under half, and the rest lacks a known reason. That table furnishes V, J and clone size, whereas the DNA furnished D and trimming. For this sample the table gives 120,000 or so clones, of which about 81% were detected only once. Clones ranked in the top ten supply 4.5% to 7% of the sample.

The time point label here, explained by the study, means: blood 2 weeks post-SBRT. In the paper's terms, the treatment or condition label means: 15 Gy SBRT to primary tumor, nephrectomy 4 weeks later. To follow tumor-enriched clonotypes, serial peripheral blood was collected from radiation-treated patients at baseline and at 2 weeks and 4 weeks after SBRT. Renal cell carcinoma with clear cell pathology was present in all patients. Genomic DNA for TCR sequencing was prepared using the QIAamp DNA Blood Mini Kit (Qiagen). The analyses included only samples that passed all quality control checks. On this clone: Its antigen remains unidentified. No much larger clonotype is one base removed from it; base qualities were not supplied.

The input for sequencing was blood, taken from a patient whose treatment included radiotherapy and nephrectomy. This clonotype was sampled from a man aged 45-60 years with renal cell carcinoma. The receptor chain draws on TRBV9 and TRBJ2-5, and TRBD2 aligns with 9 junction nucleotides. The CDR3 loop reads CASSPRLAASETQYF. The sequenced DNA is TGTGCCAGCAGCCCTCGACTAGCGGCAAGTGAGACCCAGTACTTC.